This T cell receptor (beta chain) derives from a study of blood T cell repertoires in COVID-19 (dated by TCRdb to the early 2020s). General notes on the study: Collaborator samples came from the United States, Italy and Spain and covered acute and convalescent phases of COVID-19. The repertoires were made available in a free public database intended to serve as a resource for research on the immune response to SARS-CoV-2. The samples were drawn from the first 160 participants of the ongoing ImmuneRACE study and from 1,200 or so subjects provided by 6 global collaborators. Where available, HLA class I and class II types were taken from metadata supplied by the sample provider and were not determined by assay-based typing. Sample metadata almost always included a de-identified subject ID, COVID-19 status, age in years and sex. Subjects who had been exposed to COVID-19, were actively infected with it, or had recovered from it provided the deeply sampled blood TCRbeta repertoires that made up the dataset. The material from the prospective study consisted of cDNA or gDNA derived from T cells, B-cell-depleted T cells, or PBMCs. Summary of the overall study and its limitations: Clinical and demographic metadata were provided uncurated, with the amount varying by source and participant.

In the case of this clone: No cognate antigen has been identified for it. Qualities for individual bases were not recorded, and no much larger clone is one base off.

TCRbeta CDR3 regions were amplified from genomic DNA by means of the immunoSEQ Assay, a bias-controlled multiplex PCR. The published analysis was carried out like this. Nucleated cell counts per sample were estimated from amplification of reference gene primers within the assay. To quantify the absolute abundance of each unique TCRbeta CDR3 rearrangement, sequence reads were collapsed and filtered. For each sample, productive Simpson clonality was calculated by taking the square root of Simpson's diversity index across productive rearrangements. Drawn from immuneACCESS, this table holds only the in-frame rearrangements with V and J called that TCRdb kept. Clones are partly lost; checked studies trace under half to an unresolved V gene and leave the rest unexplained. That table is the source of V, J and clone size, and D and trimming were worked out from the DNA. In this sample the table shows under 55,000 clones, 90% of which occur a single time. The top ten hold approximately 4% of the sample.

The collaborating institutions used their own protocols to collect whole blood in K2EDTA tubes. For TCRbeta analysis, collaborator samples were shipped as frozen whole blood, as isolated PBMCs, or as DNA extracted from either sample type. The germline V gene (reference sequence) yields PRHDT for CDR1 and FYEKMQ for CDR2. From V the trimming removes 0 bases and from J it removes 0 bases, while the gene matches leave 1 base of the junction unaccounted for. From its cysteine to its valine, the CDR3 spans 15 amino acids. Just the 45-base CDR3 DNA is kept, in frame starting at base 1. The clonotype was recovered from a human donor in a cohort sampled during active COVID-19. The receptor chain draws on TRBV13 and TRBJ2-7, and TRBD2 matches 8 of the central bases. Sequencing was performed on peripheral blood. The DNA sequence is as follows: TGTGCCAGCAGCTTAGGACTAGCGGCCTCCTACGAGCAGTACGTC. Translated, this is CASSLGLAASYEQYV.